The 23 T cell receptor beta chains given below trace back to one sample, sequenced in a study of T cell responses to AZD1222 COVID-19 vaccine. Sequencing was performed with immunoSEQ multiplex PCR; in TCRdb, only in-frame clones are kept and a portion is missing. Of nearly 110,000 clones in the sample, less than 95% were seen once. The sample was peripheral blood, taken 28 days after the second AZD1222 dose. Every receptor here comes from an adult who received the AZD1222 COVID-19 vaccine.

V usage is TRBV5-1 and J usage is TRBJ2-5; D remains unclear. There are 13 residues in the CDR3. V shed 0 bases and J shed 4 bases, with 7 bases lying between them. Germline V gives CDR1 SGHRS, CDR2 YFSETQ. This CDR3 is CASSLGWGETQYF. CDR3 bases: TGCGCCAGCAGCTTGGGGTGGGGAGAGACCCAGTACTTC.

There are a few counts of this clone. V and J are TRBV4-3 and TRBJ2-1; 9 bases are shared with TRBD2. V trimming: 4 bases; J trimming: 3 bases; junction bases outside the gene matches: 7. The germline CDR1 and CDR2 sequences are LGHNA and YSLEER. The CDR3 has 16 amino acids. Written as DNA, the CDR3 is TGCGCCAGCAGCCGCAACGCGGGGGGGGACTACAATGAGCAGTTCTTC. Its translation is CASSRNAGGDYNEQFF.

V and J are TRBV7-9 and TRBJ2-1; tentatively, D is TRBD2 (5 bases). The length of the CDR3 is 13 residues. The germline V gene encodes CDR1 SEHNR and CDR2 FQNEAQ (reference sequence). With 1 base removed from V and 7 bases from J, the gap between germline ends came to 8 bases. The CDR3 nucleotides read TGTGCCAGCAGCTTAGGCGGGCAGAATGAGCAGTTCTTC. It encodes CASSLGGQNEQFF.

The rearrangement uses TRBV5-1 and TRBJ2-7; TRBD1 matches 8 bases. V was pared by 0 bases and J by 5 bases, with 7 bases of the junction left unmatched. There are 15 residues in the CDR3. In germline, CDR1 is SGHRS, CDR2 YFSETQ. The CDR3 protein is CASSLVPDRANEQYF. DNA for the CDR3: TGCGCCAGCAGCTTGGTACCGGACAGGGCCAACGAGCAGTACTTC. The complete variable domain, with remaining parts taken from reference TRBV5-1 and TRBJ2-7, reads KAGVTQTPRYLIKTRGQQVTLSCSPISGHRSVSWYQQTPGQGLQFLFEYFSETQRNKGNFPGRFSGRQFSNSRSEMNVSTLELGDSALYLCASSLVPDRANEQYFGPGTRLTVT.

The chain carries TRBV13 and TRBJ1-3; TRBD1 is a possible D gene (5 bases). Germline CDR1 and CDR2: PRHDT and FYEKMQ (reference sequence). The CDR3 covers 15 residues. V lost 3 bases to trimming and J lost 4 bases, with 13 bases between them. The CDR3 loop reads CASSFRGTGGNTIYF. CDR3 DNA sequence: TGTGCCAGCAGCTTTAGGGGCACGGGGGGAAACACCATATATTTT. The complete variable domain, with remaining parts taken from reference TRBV13 and TRBJ1-3, reads AAGVIQSPRHLIKEKRETATLKCYPIPRHDTVYWYQQGPGQDPQFLISFYEKMQSDKGSIPDRFSAQQFSDYHSELNMSSLELGDSALYFCASSFRGTGGNTIYFGEGSWLTVV.

As concerns this clone: Its ends do not fully match the called genes, so a read error is possible. The genes are TRBV7-7 and TRBJ2-3, with a tentative D call TRBD1 (5 bases). CDR3 size: 15 residues. CDR1 is SSHAT, CDR2 FNYEAQ, per germline (reference sequence). The DNA for the CDR3 is TGTGCTAGCAGCCAAGGGGTACATAACACAGATACGCAGTATTTT. As protein: CASSQGVHNTDTQYF.

The V call is TRBV6-5, the J call TRBJ1-2, with unresolved D. V lost 0 bases to trimming and J lost 5 bases, with 1 base between them. The CDR3 covers 11 residues. Germline loops: CDR1 MNHEY, CDR2 SVGAGI. The CDR3 DNA sequence: TGTGCCAGCAGTTACTCGTATGGCTACACCTTC. Its translation: CASSYSYGYTF.

This chain's CDR3 is CASSVADLNQPQHF. As DNA, the CDR3 is TGTGCCAGCAGTGTGGCGGACCTCAATCAGCCCCAGCATTTT. J is TRBJ1-5 and V is TRBV2, with D unresolved. V was clipped by 4 bases and J by 3 bases, with 10 bases between them. Per germline, CDR1 SNHLY and CDR2 FYNNEI. The CDR3 extends over 14 amino acids. The complete variable domain, with remaining parts taken from reference TRBV2 and TRBJ1-5, reads EPEVTQTPSHQVTQMGQEVILRCVPISNHLYFYWYRQILGQKVEFLVSFYNNEISEKSEIFDDQFSVERPDGSNFTLKIRSTKLEDSAMYFCASSVADLNQPQHFGDGTRLSIL.

The V gene is TRBV27, the J gene TRBJ2-2, with D perhaps TRBD1 (5 bases). CDR3 length equals 15 residues. V dropped 7 bases and J dropped 5 bases, with 17 bases sitting between them. Germline CDR1 reads MNHEY; CDR2 reads SMNVEV (reference sequence). DNA of the CDR3: TGTGCCAGCACTGATCAGGGTGGAATTACCGGGGAGCTGTTTTTT. Amino acid sequence: CASTDQGGITGELFF.

This rearrangement joins TRBV6-2 or TRBV6-3 to TRBJ1-6; D is uncertain. V lost 3 bases and J lost 4, with 7 bases in between. The germline V gene encodes CDR1 MNHEY and CDR2 SVGEGT. The CDR3 spans 14 residues. CDR3 nucleotides: TGTGCCAGCAGTTATAGCGAATATAATTCACCCCTCCACTTT. Its protein is CASSYSEYNSPLHF.

This chain links TRBV23-1 with TRBJ1-1; D unresolved. TRBV23-1 is designated an ORF whose function remains uncertain. V lost 0 bases and J 0 bases, leaving 14 bases between the germline ends. This CDR3 spans 17 amino acids. The CDR3 nucleotides read TGCGCCAGCAGTCAATCTCGAGTCTCAGGCTTGAACACTGAAGCTTTCTTT. Encoded protein: CASSQSRVSGLNTEAFF.

Only a few counts were recorded for this clone. The rearrangement uses TRBV6-4 and TRBJ2-3; TRBD2 matches at 9 bases. The CDR3 has 15 amino acids. Trimming cost V 3 bases and J 3 bases; bases outside gene matches: 4. Germline CDR1 and CDR2: MRHNA and SNTAGT. CDR3 amino acids: CASSEGGGATDTQYF. The CDR3, as DNA: TGTGCCAGCAGTGAAGGCGGGGGGGCTACAGATACGCAGTATTTT.

The rearrangement links TRBV10-3 to TRBJ2-7, with TRBD1 matching over 9 bases. Trimming at V came to 8 bases and at J to 5 bases, leaving 13 bases not matched to a gene. CDR1 and CDR2 (germline): ENHRY, SYGVKD. The CDR3 covers 15 residues. CDR3 DNA: TGTGCCATCGGGCTTTCCGGGACAGGGTACCACGAGCAGTACTTC. Translation gives CAIGLSGTGYHEQYF.

The chain recombines TRBV6-5 with TRBJ1-3; D may be TRBD1 (5 bases). The V end lost 6 bases, the J end lost 1 base, and 7 bases lay between the germline ends. The CDR3 length is 13 residues. Germline CDR1 and CDR2: MNHEY and SVGAGI. CDR3 DNA: TGTGCCAGCAGAGGGGAGTCTGGAAACACCATATATTTT. Translation gives CASRGESGNTIYF.

The rearrangement links TRBV3-1 (or the pseudogene TRBV3-2) to TRBJ1-1; tentative D call: TRBD1 (6 bases). Trimming removed 4 bases from V and 5 bases from J, with 14 bases in between. The germline gives CDR1 LGHDT, CDR2 YNNKEL (reference sequence). The CDR3 consists of 14 residues. The CDR3 region has the DNA TGTGCCAGCAGCCTACAGGGTTTGCGGACTGAAGCTTTCTTT. It yields the protein CASSLQGLRTEAFF.

The gene calls are TRBV2 and TRBJ2-6; the match to TRBD1 covers 8 bases. The trim removed 5 bases at V and 3 bases at J, leaving 15 bases unmatched. Germline V gene lookup returns CDR1 SNHLY and CDR2 FYNNEI. The CDR3 length is 19 residues. CDR3 DNA: TGTGCCAGCAGTCCCTTGGAGACAGGGGTGATTCTTGGGGCCAACGTCCTGACTTTC. Amino acids: CASSPLETGVILGANVLTF.

A single count supports this clone. This chain links TRBV12-3 or TRBV12-4 with TRBJ2-2; no firm D call. V shed 4 bases and J shed 7 bases, with 10 bases lying between them. CDR3 length: 13 residues. The CDR3 reads CASSSWNGGELFF. CDR3 DNA sequence: TGTGCCAGCAGTTCCTGGAACGGCGGGGAGCTGTTTTTT.

This clone was seen a single time. The genes are TRBV7-8 and TRBJ2-5; D perhaps matches TRBD2 (6 bases). V was trimmed by 1 base and J by 5 bases, leaving 14 bases between them. Germline V CDR1 and CDR2: SGHVS, FQNEAQ. CDR3 length: 15 amino acids. The chain's CDR3 is CASSLDFGGRETQYF. DNA of the CDR3: TGTGCCAGCAGCTTAGATTTCGGGGGTAGGGAGACCCAGTACTTC.

This chain connects TRBV3-1 (or the pseudogene TRBV3-2) to TRBJ2-2; 12 positions agree with TRBD2. Per the germline V gene, CDR1 is LGHDT and CDR2 is YNNKEL (reference sequence). The CDR3 spans 16 residues. J was trimmed by 6 bases and V by 4 bases; bases with no gene match: 6. CDR3 nucleotides: TGTGCCAGCAGCCCTCGACTAGCGGGGGCCTCCGGGGAGCTGTTTTTT. Residues: CASSPRLAGASGELFF.

By share of the sample, this clone is medium-sized (0.01 to 0.1%). The chain links TRBV7-9 to TRBJ2-7, with D perhaps matching TRBD1 (6 bases). Germline CDR1 is SEHNR and CDR2 is FQNEAQ (reference sequence). Trimming cost V 4 bases and J 4 bases, with 20 bases left between them. The CDR3 sequence is 16 residues long. As DNA, the CDR3 is TGTGCCAGCAGCTCCCCCCGATATGGGGGCTTTTACGAGCAGTACTTC. The encoded protein is CASSSPRYGGFYEQYF. Drawing the rest from reference TRBV7-9 and TRBJ2-7, the complete variable domain is DTGVSQNPRHKITKRGQNVTFRCDPISEHNRLYWYRQTLGQGPEFLTYFQNEAQLEKSRLLSDRFSAERPKGSFSTLEIQRTEQGDSAMYLCASSSPRYGGFYEQYFGPGTRLTVT.

CDR3 in DNA: TGTGCCAGCTCGGCGCGGGACAGCACCATAGCTAACTATGGCTACACCTTC. Its translation: CASSARDSTIANYGYTF. This chain connects TRBV9 to TRBJ1-2; 7 nucleotides line up with TRBD1. J gave up 0 bases and V 7 bases, and 15 bases lay outside the gene matches. This CDR3 is built from 17 residues. Germline-derived CDR1 and CDR2 are SGDLS and YYNGEE.

The chain has TRBV4-3 and TRBJ2-6; 10 bases agree with TRBD1. The germline CDR1 and CDR2 sequences are LGHNA and YSLEER. There are 17 residues in the CDR3. V was pared by 10 bases and J by 1 base, with 10 bases of the junction left unmatched. For the CDR3, the DNA is TGCGCCACAGGACAGGGGGAAGGAATTTCTGGGGCCAACGTCCTGACTTTC. Amino acid sequence: CATGQGEGISGANVLTF.

V and J are TRBV19 and TRBJ2-5, with 8 positions matching TRBD2. Germline lookup yields CDR1 LNHDA and CDR2 SQIVND (reference sequence). The V segment lost 7 bases and the J segment 4 bases; nucleotides outside the gene matches: 8. This CDR3 has 14 residues. CDR3 in DNA: TGTGCCAGTACCAAAGCGGGAGCAGGAGAGACCCAGTACTTC. Encoded protein: CASTKAGAGETQYF.